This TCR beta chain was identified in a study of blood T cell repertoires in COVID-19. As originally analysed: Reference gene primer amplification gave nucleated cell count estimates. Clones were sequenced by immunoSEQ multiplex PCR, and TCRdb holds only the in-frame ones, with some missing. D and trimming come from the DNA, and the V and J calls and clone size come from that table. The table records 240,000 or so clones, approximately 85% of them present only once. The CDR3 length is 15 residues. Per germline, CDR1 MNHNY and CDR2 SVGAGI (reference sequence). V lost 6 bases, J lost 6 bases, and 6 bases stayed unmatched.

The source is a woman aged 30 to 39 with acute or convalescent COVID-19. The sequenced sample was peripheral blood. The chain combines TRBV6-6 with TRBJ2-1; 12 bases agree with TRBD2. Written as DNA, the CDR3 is TGTGCCAGCAGCTCTGGACTAGCGGGACTCAATGAGCAGTTCTTC. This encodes CASSSGLAGLNEQFF.